The 11 T cell receptor beta chains listed next were all sequenced from one sample in a study of blood T cells in healthy people across ages. Alongside a J-beta primer mix, a sample-barcoded 5' primer served in a second PCR lasting roughly 7 to 12 cycles. TCRdb independently ran MiXCR on the 5' RACE reads; one entry per CDR3 protein. The sample lists around 1,900,000 distinct CDR3 sequences, around 40% occurring once. The sequencing input was blood. All receptors derive from a human donor in good health.

This clonotype has only one observation. The chain has TRBV5-6 and TRBJ1-2, with a weak D call TRBD1 (6 bases). Trimming cost V 1 base and J 6 bases, with 16 bases left between them. Germline lookup yields CDR1 SGHDT and CDR2 YYEEEE. The CDR3 extends over 15 amino acids. The CDR3 coding sequence is TGTGCCAGCAGCTTGTCACCACAGGGTTTGCATGGCTACACCTTC. Translated, it gives CASSLSPQGLHGYTF.

This clonotype was counted a few times. The gene calls are TRBV14 and TRBJ2-1, with D perhaps matching TRBD2 (5 bases). The germline V gene has CDR1 SGHDN and CDR2 FVKESK. Deletions cut 1 base from V and 9 bases from J, with 13 bases between. The CDR3 extends over 14 amino acids. CDR3 amino acids: CASSQVIAYGEQFF. CDR3 nucleotide sequence: TGTGCCAGCAGCCAAGTAATAGCGTATGGTGAGCAGTTCTTC.

V usage is TRBV6-5 and J usage is TRBJ2-5; 8 nucleotides match TRBD1. The CDR3 covers 15 residues. Per the germline V gene, CDR1 is MNHEY and CDR2 is SVGAGI. With V trimmed by 7 bases and J by 1 base, 8 bases remained unmatched. This CDR3 is CASTSIGQGQETQYF. CDR3 nucleotides: TGTGCCAGCACCTCGATAGGACAGGGCCAAGAGACCCAGTACTTC.

This clonotype was seen a few times. This rearrangement joins TRBV6-2 or TRBV6-3 to TRBJ2-7, with TRBD2 identical over 8 bases. The CDR3 consists of 16 residues. The junction had 13 bases not matched to a gene; V was cut back by 7 bases and J by 2 bases. Looked up from germline, CDR1 is MNHEY and CDR2 is SVGEGT. The CDR3 DNA follows: TGTGCCAGCAATATCCAAGCGGGGGAACCACCCTACGAGCAGTACTTC. Its protein is CASNIQAGEPPYEQYF.

V and J are TRBV9 and TRBJ2-1; 11 nucleotides line up with TRBD2. The J segment lost 4 bases and the V segment lost 0 bases, leaving 3 bases of the junction unmatched. The CDR3 runs 16 residues. Germline CDR1 SGDLS, CDR2 YYNGEE. CDR3 nucleotide sequence: TGTGCCAGCAGCGTAGGATCTAGCGGGGGGTACAATGAGCAGTTCTTC. Its translation is CASSVGSSGGYNEQFF. Full variable domain (outside the CDR3, taken from reference TRBV9 and TRBJ2-1): DSGVTQTPKHLITATGQRVTLRCSPRSGDLSVYWYQQSLDQGLQFLIQYYNGEERAKGNILERFSAQQFPDLHSELNLSSLELGDSALYFCASSVGSSGGYNEQFFGPGTRLTVL.

This CDR3 is CASSLVGGGAKETQYF. The DNA for the CDR3 is TGTGCCAGCAGCTTAGTTGGGGGGGGGGCAAAAGAGACCCAGTACTTC. The V call is TRBV7-2, the J call TRBJ2-5; a weak D match, TRBD2 (7 bases). Germline CDR1 SGHTA, CDR2 FQGNSA. With 1 base removed from V and 3 bases from J, the gap between germline ends came to 15 bases. The CDR3 consists of 16 residues.

The V call is TRBV6-5, the J call TRBJ2-3, with 7 bases fitting TRBD1. Per the germline V gene, CDR1 is MNHEY and CDR2 is SVGAGI. There are 15 residues in the CDR3. V gave up 6 bases and J gave up 5 bases; unmatched junction bases: 11. CDR3 region: CASSSPRQGRDTQYF. The CDR3 region has the DNA TGTGCCAGCAGCTCACCAAGACAGGGTCGAGATACGCAGTATTTT.

This clonotype was observed once. V gene TRBV5-4 combines with J gene TRBJ2-1; the D call may be TRBD1 or TRBD2 (6 bases each). The germline CDR1 and CDR2 sequences are SGHNT and YYREEE (reference sequence). The CDR3 is made up of 14 amino acids. V lost 9 bases, J lost 8 bases, and 21 bases lay in between. CDR3 protein: CATTIGGNPDEQFF. The CDR3 DNA reads as TGTGCCACTACGATAGGGGGGAATCCGGATGAGCAGTTCTTC.

The V and J genes are TRBV28 and TRBJ1-2; TRBD1 aligns across 9 bases. V lost 7 bases and J lost 6; bases outside the gene matches: 6. The CDR3 is made up of 13 amino acids. Germline V CDR1 and CDR2: MDHEN, SYDVKM. The CDR3 DNA follows: TGTGCCAGCACCGAAACAGGGGGCGATGGCTACACCTTC. Protein: CASTETGGDGYTF.

V is TRBV12-3 or TRBV12-4 and J is TRBJ1-2; maybe TRBD1 (5 bases). This CDR3 spans 14 amino acids. V was cut by 3 bases and J by 5 bases, with 13 bases left in between. Written as DNA, the CDR3 is TGTGCCAGCAGTTTGACCCGGGGGGAATATGGCTACACCTTC. This encodes CASSLTRGEYGYTF.

The table lists this clonotype with a count of one. J is TRBJ2-2 and V is TRBV7-3; D remains unclear. The germline CDR1 and CDR2 sequences are SGHTA and FQGTGA. The ends were cut back, 3 bases at V and 5 bases at J, with 13 bases in the middle. The CDR3 has 15 amino acids. CDR3 bases: TGTGCCAGCAGCTTGTATTGGCTCGCAACCGGGGAGCTGTTTTTT. Amino acid sequence: CASSLYWLATGELFF.